Each of the 26 T cell receptor beta chains below was sequenced from the same sample in a study of blood T cell repertoires in COVID-19. This table comes from immunoSEQ multiplex PCR, and its TCRdb copy is limited to in-frame clones, with some not included. The sample lists about 150,000 clones, almost 85% occurring once. Sequences were obtained from PBMCs or T cells enriched from blood (not recorded which). These receptors came from a woman aged 50 to 60 with acute COVID-19.

The V and J genes are TRBV30 and TRBJ1-3; the D is unclear. This CDR3 contains 14 residues. CDR1 is GTSNPN and CDR2 is SVGIG in the germline V gene (reference sequence). V shed 3 bases and J shed 1 base, with 10 bases lying between them. The chain's CDR3 is CAWRASQSGNTIYF. CDR3 coding DNA: TGTGCCTGGAGAGCGTCGCAATCTGGAAACACCATATATTTT.

The chain has TRBV5-4 and TRBJ2-3; TRBD1 matches 11 bases. From germline, CDR1 is SGHNT and CDR2 YYREEE (reference sequence). Losses at the gene ends were 3 bases for V and 7 bases for J; bases not matched to a gene: 7. This CDR3 is built from 15 residues. The CDR3 region is CASSSGQGEFYTQYF. CDR3 DNA: TGTGCCAGCAGCTCGGGACAGGGGGAATTTTATACGCAGTATTTT.

J is TRBJ2-1 and V is TRBV6-5; D perhaps matches TRBD2 (6 bases). Trimming pared 5 bases from V and 9 bases from J, leaving 8 bases between. Germline loops: CDR1 MNHEY, CDR2 SVGAGI. The CDR3 runs 11 residues. The CDR3 DNA reads TGTGCCAGCAGTCCGGGGGTTGAGCAGTTCTTC. Translated: CASSPGVEQFF.

The gene calls are TRBV7-9 and TRBJ1-5; weak D call: TRBD1 (5 bases). The CDR3 is 16 residues long. V gave up 4 bases and J gave up 0 bases, with 13 bases separating them. Germline V gene sequence: CDR1 SEHNR, CDR2 FQNEAQ (reference sequence). The DNA for the CDR3 is TGTGCCAGCAGCTCCTGGGGCTCGGATAGCAATCAGCCCCAGCATTTT. Translated: CASSSWGSDSNQPQHF.

This sequence joins TRBV6-5 and TRBJ1-5, with 8 positions matching TRBD1. The CDR3 consists of 13 residues. CDR1 is MNHEY and CDR2 is SVGAGI in the germline V gene. After removal of 7 bases from V and 6 bases from J, the junction contained 5 bases not matched to a gene. Here the CDR3 DNA reads TGTGCCAGCAACGACAGGGGACGTCAGCCCCAGCATTTT. Encoded protein: CASNDRGRQPQHF.

The chain has TRBV19 and TRBJ1-5, with TRBD1 identical over 8 bases. The CDR3 spans 16 residues. Germline V CDR1 and CDR2: LNHDA, SQIVND (reference sequence). V trimming: 4 bases; J trimming: 5 bases; junction bases outside the gene matches: 10. CDR3 protein: CASSTFGTGVDQPQHF. CDR3 nucleotides: TGTGCCAGTAGTACATTCGGGACAGGAGTTGATCAGCCCCAGCATTTT.

The chain combines TRBV18 with TRBJ2-4; D might be TRBD1 (5 bases). V lost 2 bases, J lost 7 bases, and 15 bases lay in between. This CDR3 is built from 15 residues. The germline V gene has CDR1 KGHSH and CDR2 LQKENI. The CDR3 here is CASSPDGWGGNIQYF. In nucleotides, the CDR3 is TGTGCCAGCTCACCAGACGGTTGGGGCGGTAACATTCAGTACTTC.

The chain employs TRBV6-5 and TRBJ2-1, with D possibly being TRBD2 (6 bases). Per germline, CDR1 MNHEY and CDR2 SVGAGI. The CDR3 runs 14 residues. V dropped 10 bases and J dropped 2 bases, with 15 bases sitting between them. The CDR3 DNA follows: TGTGCCACTTCCCGGGACTCCACCTACAATGAGCAGTTCTTC. Residues: CATSRDSTYNEQFF.

The chain uses TRBV7-3 and TRBJ2-2, with 8 bases that match TRBD1. The CDR3 totals 15 residues. Germline V CDR1 and CDR2: SGHTA, FQGTGA. Trimming at V came to 2 bases and at J to 6 bases, leaving 5 bases not matched to a gene. In DNA form, the CDR3 reads TGTGCCAGCAGCTTAGGGACAGGCCATTCCGGGGAGCTGTTTTTT. This encodes CASSLGTGHSGELFF.

This clone was counted once. The chain has TRBV10-2 and TRBJ2-1; TRBD2 matches 12 bases. Trimming cost V 6 bases and J 8 bases; bases outside gene matches: 5. This CDR3 has 14 amino acids. Germline assignment: CDR1 WSHSY and CDR2 SAAADI. The CDR3 DNA reads TGCGCCAGCAGAGGACTAGCGGGAAACGATGAGCAGTTCTTC. Translated, it gives CASRGLAGNDEQFF.

The table lists this clone with a few counts. The V and J genes are TRBV5-6 and TRBJ1-3; a weak D match, TRBD1 (5 bases). The germline V gene encodes CDR1 SGHDT and CDR2 YYEEEE. This CDR3 has 11 residues. V dropped 1 base and J dropped 11 bases, with 7 bases sitting between them. As DNA, the CDR3 is TGTGCCAGCAGCTTGTCAGGGCCCATATATTTT. It specifies CASSLSGPIYF.

The table lists this clone with a few counts. This rearrangement joins TRBV19 to TRBJ1-3, with D uncertain. In germline, CDR1 is LNHDA, CDR2 SQIVND (reference sequence). The CDR3 loop spans 13 amino acids. Between the trimmed V and J ends, which lost 5 bases and 3 bases, there was a span of 8 bases. In DNA form, the CDR3 reads TGTGCCAGTAGTCCGGGAAATGGAAACACCATATATTTT. Amino acids: CASSPGNGNTIYF.

The gene calls are TRBV4-1 and TRBJ2-6, with 9 positions matching TRBD2. The V and J ends lost 0 bases and 4 bases, in that order; junction bases with no gene match: 19. The CDR3 extends over 22 amino acids. Germline-derived CDR1 and CDR2 are MGHRA and YSYEKL. The CDR3 protein is CASSQDRRLRAGGGLGANVLTF. As DNA, the CDR3 is TGCGCCAGCAGCCAAGATAGGAGACTTAGGGCGGGAGGGGGACTAGGGGCCAACGTCCTGACTTTC.

The J gene is TRBJ1-2, the V gene TRBV30, with 9 nucleotides matching TRBD1. CDR1 is GTSNPN and CDR2 is SVGIG in the germline V gene (reference sequence). J lost 7 bases, V lost 3 bases, and 6 bases had no gene match. CDR3 size: 13 residues. This CDR3 is CAWRGTGTAGYTF. CDR3 DNA: TGTGCCTGGAGGGGGACAGGGACGGCTGGCTACACCTTC.

This chain links TRBV12-5 with TRBJ2-5; TRBD2 agrees at 9 bases. Trimming at V came to 0 bases and at J to 4 bases, leaving 3 bases not matched to a gene. The CDR3 has 15 amino acids. In germline, CDR1 is LGHNT, CDR2 FRNRAP. CDR3 sequence (DNA): TGTGCTAGTGGTTTGGTAGATAGCGGGAGAGAGACCCAGTACTTC. Its translation is CASGLVDSGRETQYF.

The chain uses TRBV7-9 and TRBJ1-2, with 10 nucleotides matching TRBD1. Germline assignment: CDR1 SEHNR and CDR2 FQNEAQ (reference sequence). This CDR3 has 16 amino acids. V dropped 1 base and J dropped 4; count of bases not matched to a gene: 6. CDR3 residues: CASSLGQGADLYGYTF. In nucleotides, the CDR3 is TGTGCCAGCAGCTTAGGACAGGGGGCGGACCTCTATGGCTACACCTTC.

The V call is TRBV7-9, the J call TRBJ2-3; TRBD2 matches at 9 bases. Germline V gene lookup returns CDR1 SEHNR and CDR2 FQNEAQ (reference sequence). Trimming at V came to 4 bases and at J to 4 bases, leaving 6 bases not matched to a gene. This CDR3 comprises 15 residues. This chain's CDR3 is CASSYSGSPADTQYF. CDR3 sequence (DNA): TGTGCCAGCAGCTATAGCGGGAGCCCCGCAGATACGCAGTATTTT.

J is TRBJ2-2 and V is TRBV4-3, with D possibly TRBD2 on 6 matching bases. In germline, CDR1 is LGHNA, CDR2 YSLEER. The CDR3 sequence is 16 residues long. V dropped 4 bases and J dropped 0 bases, with 12 bases sitting between them. The CDR3 sequence: CASSPRAGANTGELFF. CDR3 nucleotide sequence: TGCGCCAGCAGCCCCCGAGCGGGCGCGAACACCGGGGAGCTGTTTTTT.

V usage is TRBV6-5 and J usage is TRBJ1-1, with a tentative D call TRBD1 (6 bases). This CDR3 is 15 amino acids long. In germline, CDR1 is MNHEY, CDR2 SVGAGI. Trimming removed 5 bases at V and 5 bases at J, with 18 bases between. This CDR3 reads CASSPRTAIMTEAFF. For the CDR3, the DNA is TGTGCCAGCAGTCCACGGACAGCCATTATGACTGAAGCTTTCTTT.

Only one count was recorded for this clone. The J gene is TRBJ1-6, the V gene TRBV29-1; the D is unclear. Trimming cost V 1 base and J 19 bases, with 14 bases left between them. Germline CDR1 reads SQVTM; CDR2 reads ANQGSEA. The CDR3 has 11 residues. CDR3 DNA: TGCAGCGTTGAAGTCGGGCCGGACTTACACTTT. Its translation: CSVEVGPDLHF.

This clone was observed a single time. The genes are TRBV30 and TRBJ2-2; 9 nucleotides agree with TRBD2. Germline CDR1 and CDR2: GTSNPN and SVGIG (reference sequence). The CDR3 extends over 15 amino acids. V lost 3 bases to trimming and J lost 4 bases; unmatched junction nucleotides: 6. As DNA, the CDR3 is TGTGCCTGGAGGGCGACTAGCGGCCCCACCGGGGAGCTGTTTTTT. Protein sequence: CAWRATSGPTGELFF.

CDR3 sequence: CATSRDRGNEKLFF. Here the CDR3 DNA reads TGTGCCACCAGCCGGGACAGGGGTAATGAAAAACTGTTTTTT. V is TRBV15 and J is TRBJ1-4; 10 bases line up with TRBD1. The trim removed 5 bases at V and 4 bases at J, leaving 1 base unmatched. This CDR3 is built from 14 residues. The germline gives CDR1 LNHNV, CDR2 YYDKDF (reference sequence). The whole variable domain, remainder taken from reference TRBV15 and TRBJ1-4, is DAMVIQNPRYQVTQFGKPVTLSCSQTLNHNVMYWYQQKSSQAPKLLFHYYDKDFNNEADTPDNFQSRRPNTSFCFLDIRSPGLGDTAMYLCATSRDRGNEKLFFGSGTQLSVL.

The chain recombines TRBV29-1 with TRBJ2-5; weak D call: TRBD2 (5 bases). The germline V gene encodes CDR1 SQVTM and CDR2 ANQGSEA. The V end was cut by 0 bases, the J end by 5 bases, with 10 bases between. This CDR3 is built from 13 residues. The CDR3 reads CSVEDWRMETQYF. The CDR3 nucleotides read TGCAGCGTTGAAGATTGGAGGATGGAGACCCAGTACTTC. Based on the CDR3 plus reference TRBV29-1 and TRBJ2-5, the full variable domain is SAVISQKPSRDICQRGTSLTIQCQVDSQVTMMFWYRQQPGQSLTLIATANQGSEATYESGFVIDKFPISRPNLTFSTLTVSNMSPEDSSIYLCSVEDWRMETQYFGPGTRLLVL.

The V call is TRBV5-1, the J call TRBJ2-5; 9 bases match TRBD2. Trimming took 4 bases from V and 5 from J; bases not matched to a gene: 9. Germline V lookup: CDR1 SGHRS, CDR2 YFSETQ. This CDR3 is 15 amino acids long. CDR3 residues: CASSESSGSGETQYF. The DNA for the CDR3 is TGCGCCAGCAGCGAAAGTAGCGGGAGCGGTGAGACCCAGTACTTC.

This chain uses TRBV19 with TRBJ1-2; D uncertain. Germline loops: CDR1 LNHDA, CDR2 SQIVND (reference sequence). This CDR3 spans 12 amino acids. With 5 bases removed from V and 7 bases from J, the gap between germline ends came to 11 bases. For the CDR3, the DNA is TGTGCCAGTAGTGCTCACAGTGGTGGCTACACCTTC. Its translation is CASSAHSGGYTF.

The CDR3 sequence: CASSLRIGTGNTEAFF. DNA for the CDR3: TGTGCCAGCAGCTTAAGAATCGGGACAGGGAACACTGAAGCTTTCTTT. This rearrangement joins TRBV13 to TRBJ1-1, with 8 bases identical to TRBD1. There are 16 residues in the CDR3. Losses at the gene ends were 2 bases for V and 1 base for J; bases not matched to a gene: 6. The germline CDR1 and CDR2 sequences are PRHDT and FYEKMQ (reference sequence).